This T cell receptor beta chain is drawn from a study of CD8 T cells in ankylosing spondylitis. It was by quantitative 5'-RACE with molecular barcodes that TCR beta libraries were made. TCRdb fed the 5' RACE reads into MiXCR, producing one record per CDR3 protein. The sample has approximately 150,000 distinct CDR3 sequences, approximately 44% seen once; the top ten hold 13% to 15%. The sample was synovial fluid, either unsorted or a sorted T cell fraction (not recorded which). The origin of this receptor is a male donor with ankylosing spondylitis.

CDR3 loop: CASSLSPGAGSTDTQYF. CDR3 DNA: TGTGCCAGCAGCTTATCCCCTGGGGCGGGGAGTACAGATACGCAGTATTTT. The rearrangement joins TRBV7-6 to TRBJ2-3; D is perhaps TRBD2 (6 bases). The CDR3 is made up of 17 amino acids. Germline CDR1 and CDR2: SGHVS and FNYEAQ. Trimming shortened V by 2 bases and J by 3 bases, and 18 bases separated the two germline ends.